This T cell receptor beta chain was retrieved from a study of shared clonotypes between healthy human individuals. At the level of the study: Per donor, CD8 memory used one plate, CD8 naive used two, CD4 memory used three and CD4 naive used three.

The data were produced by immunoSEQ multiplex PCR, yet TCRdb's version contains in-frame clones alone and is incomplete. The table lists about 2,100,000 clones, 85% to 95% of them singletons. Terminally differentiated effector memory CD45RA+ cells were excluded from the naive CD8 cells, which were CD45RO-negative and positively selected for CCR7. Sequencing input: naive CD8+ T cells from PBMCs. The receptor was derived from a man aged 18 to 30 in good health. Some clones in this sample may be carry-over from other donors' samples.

Written as DNA, the CDR3 is TGTGCCAGTAGTTTGGAAGAAAAACTGTTTTTT. Protein sequence: CASSLEEKLFF. J is TRBJ1-4 and V is TRBV19; D is uncertain. CDR1 and CDR2 from the germline V gene are LNHDA and SQIVND (reference sequence). Trimming removed 5 bases at V and 8 bases at J, with 6 bases between. The CDR3 sequence is 11 residues long.